The clone carrying this T cell receptor beta chain was seen a handful of times. Its cognate antigen is unknown. One junction end does not reproduce the germline sequence, and a read error may be involved. Each CDR3 protein is one row after TCRdb ran MiXCR on the reads. The repertoire holds almost 300,000 distinct CDR3 sequences, around 10% seen once, with over 2.5% in the top ten. This specimen belongs to a study of T cell repertoires in cytomegalovirus infection. Overall study: Public signatures in TCR beta pointed to CMV infection and matching HLA type. The study's findings and limits: Cumulated frequencies of public TCR beta families served to identify carriers of CMV plus the relevant HLA. There were HLA-C-restricted CMV-specific TCR beta clonotypes dominating the ex vivo response.

Germline V gives CDR1 MDHEN, CDR2 SYDVKM. The CDR3 is made up of 13 amino acids. The chain has TRBV28 and TRBJ1-6; D not resolved. Material for sequencing was PBMCs. The origin of this receptor is a human donor in good health (CMV status not recorded). Some clones in this sample may be carry-over from other donors' samples. This CDR3 reads CVSKHRTNSPLHF. The CDR3 DNA reads TGTGTCAGCAAACACAGAACCAATTCACCCCTCCACTTT.